There are a few counts of the clone carrying this T cell receptor beta chain. The antigen is unknown. These data belong to a study of identical twins. The germline V gene has CDR1 SEHNR and CDR2 FQNEAQ (reference sequence). The V end lost 3 bases, the J end lost 0 bases, and 12 bases lay between the germline ends. The CDR3 length is 17 residues. TCRdb used MiXCR to reprocess the 5' RACE reads, holding one entry per CDR3 protein. The sample has roughly 700,000 distinct CDR3 sequences, under 9% seen once. Broader study findings: A lower insertion count was a feature of abundant cord blood beta clonotypes, with no such feature in memory repertoires.

The data also belong to a second study, concerning yellow fever vaccine responses in identical twins.

This sequence joins TRBV7-9 and TRBJ2-6; D may correspond to TRBD1 or TRBD2 (5 bases each). The sample comprised PBMCs. The source is a woman under 30 in good health. The CDR3 is CASSFGAPASGANVLTF. The CDR3 DNA follows: TGTGCCAGCAGCTTCGGGGCTCCCGCCTCTGGGGCCAACGTCCTGACTTTC.